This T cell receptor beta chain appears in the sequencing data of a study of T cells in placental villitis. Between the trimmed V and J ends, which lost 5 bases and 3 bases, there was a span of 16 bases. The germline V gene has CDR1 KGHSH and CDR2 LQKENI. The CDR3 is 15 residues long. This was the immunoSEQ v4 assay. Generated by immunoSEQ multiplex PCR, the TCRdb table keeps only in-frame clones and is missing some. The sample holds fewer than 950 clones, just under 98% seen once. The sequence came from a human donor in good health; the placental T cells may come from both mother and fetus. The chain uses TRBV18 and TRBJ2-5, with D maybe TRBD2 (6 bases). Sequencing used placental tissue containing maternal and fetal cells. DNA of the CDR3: TGTGCCAGCTCAGATTCACAGCGGGCTGAAGAGACCCAGTACTTC. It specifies CASSDSQRAEETQYF.